The present entry profiles one T cell receptor (beta chain) with its context. This specimen comes from a study of blood T cell repertoires in COVID-19. The CDR3 has 14 residues. CDR1 and CDR2 (germline): SGHRS, YFSETQ. Trimming removed 1 base from V and 10 bases from J, with 15 bases in between. Data came from immunoSEQ multiplex PCR; TCRdb stores just in-frame clones and leaves some out. The sample consists of about 350,000 clones, approximately 84% of them appearing once. This rearrangement joins TRBV5-1 to TRBJ2-1; D is perhaps TRBD1 (6 bases). Material: PBMCs or T cells enriched from blood (not recorded which). The origin of this receptor is a woman in her 30s who had recovered from COVID-19. The CDR3 DNA is TGCGCCAGCAGCTTGCCTGCCAGTGGGGGCGAGCAGTTCTTC. It encodes CASSLPASGGEQFF.